This paragraph reports one T cell receptor (beta chain). Authors' processing steps: Amplified reference gene primers provided the basis for estimating nucleated cell counts. TCRdb's table, derived via immunoSEQ multiplex PCR, lists solely in-frame clones and lacks some. For V, J and clone size, that table is used; D and trimming come from the DNA. This table holds 200,000 to 250,000 clones, around four fifths found once. The data belong to a study of blood T cell repertoires in COVID-19. Across the study: Samples taken during acute and convalescent COVID-19 were collected in the United States, Italy and Spain. The analysed material was cDNA or gDNA that came from T cells, B-cell-depleted T cells, or PBMCs.

The V end was cut by 1 base, the J end by 4 bases, with 10 bases between. The CDR3 is made up of 15 amino acids. Germline V lookup: CDR1 SGHTA, CDR2 FQGNSA. Sequencing input: peripheral blood. This TCR came from a woman aged 40 to 50 with active or convalescent COVID-19. This rearrangement joins TRBV7-2 to TRBJ2-2; a possible D gene is TRBD2 (5 bases). The CDR3 region is CASSLGGLSTGELFF. CDR3 DNA: TGTGCCAGCAGCTTAGGAGGGTTGAGCACCGGGGAGCTGTTTTTT.